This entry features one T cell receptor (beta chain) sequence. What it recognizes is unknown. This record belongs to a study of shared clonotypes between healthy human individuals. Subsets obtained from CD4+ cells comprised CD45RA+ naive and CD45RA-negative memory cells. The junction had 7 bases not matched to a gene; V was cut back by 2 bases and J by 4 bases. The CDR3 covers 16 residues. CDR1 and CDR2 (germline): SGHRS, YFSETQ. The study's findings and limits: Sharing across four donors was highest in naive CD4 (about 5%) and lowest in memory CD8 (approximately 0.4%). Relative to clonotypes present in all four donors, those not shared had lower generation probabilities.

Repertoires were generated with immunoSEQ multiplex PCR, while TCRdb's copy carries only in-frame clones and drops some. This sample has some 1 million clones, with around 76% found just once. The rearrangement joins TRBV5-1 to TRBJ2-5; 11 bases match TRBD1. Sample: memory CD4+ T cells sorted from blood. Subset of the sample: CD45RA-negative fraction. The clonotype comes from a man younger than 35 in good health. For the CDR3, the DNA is TGCGCCAGCAGCTTCGGACCCGGGACAGGGGGAGAGACCCAGTACTTC. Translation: CASSFGPGTGGETQYF.